The TCR beta chain under discussion was sequenced for a study of blood T cell repertoires in COVID-19 (dated by TCRdb to the early 2020s). General notes on the study: Samples covering the acute and convalescent phases of COVID-19 were provided by collaborators in the United States, Italy and Spain. The prospective study material was composed of cDNA or gDNA derived from T cells, B-cell-depleted T cells, or PBMCs. The dataset comprised deeply sampled blood TCRbeta repertoires from subjects exposed to, actively infected with, or recovered from COVID-19. A freely available public database, intended as a resource for researchers studying the immune response to SARS-CoV-2, is where the repertoires were released. The samples were drawn from two sources: the first 160 participants of the ongoing ImmuneRACE study, and some 1,300 subjects contributed by 6 global collaborators. Nearly every sample came with metadata listing a de-identified subject ID, COVID-19 status, age in years and sex. Where HLA class I and class II types were available, the types were taken from metadata supplied by the sample provider, not from assay-based typing. What the work shows at the level of the full study, not this receptor alone: Clinical and demographic metadata were provided uncurated, with the amount varying by source and participant.

Comments on this clone: The specificity of this receptor is unknown. There are no base qualities to consult, and no much larger clone falls within one base.

TCRbeta CDR3 regions were amplified from genomic DNA by means of the immunoSEQ Assay, a bias-controlled multiplex PCR. Under the source paper's analysis protocol: The number of nucleated cells in each sample was estimated from the amplification of reference gene primers within the assay. To quantify the absolute abundance of each unique TCRbeta CDR3 rearrangement, sequence reads were collapsed and filtered. For each sample, productive Simpson clonality was calculated by taking the square root of Simpson's diversity index across productive rearrangements. Drawn from immuneACCESS, this table holds only the in-frame rearrangements with V and J called that TCRdb kept. Clones are partly lost; checked studies trace under half to an unresolved V gene and leave the rest unexplained. V and J calls and clone size are copied from that table; D and trimming were computed from the DNA. For this sample the table gives roughly 410,000 clones, of which 89% were detected only once. The biggest ten clones account for 1% to 1.5% of the sample.

Each collaborating institution followed its own protocols to collect whole blood in K2EDTA tubes. Collaborator samples were shipped for TCRbeta analysis as frozen whole blood, isolated PBMCs, or DNA extracted from either sample type. Sequencing input: peripheral blood. The sequence came from a man aged 35 to 55 with acute or convalescent COVID-19.

Read as DNA, the sequence is TGTGCCAGCAGCCCTAGGGCGGGGGGGTTCGGCTATGGCTACACCTTC. Its amino acids are CASSPRAGGFGYGYTF. The chain is made from TRBV7-8 and TRBJ1-2; the D region possibly corresponds to TRBD1 (5 bases align). V was cut back by 5 bases and J by 4 bases, leaving a gap of 20 bases between them. The germline V gene sets CDR1 to SGHVS and CDR2 to FQNEAQ. The CDR3 contains 16 residues, cysteine and phenylalanine counted. The sequence is cut down to CDR3 DNA, 48 bases in frame from base 1.